A selection of T cell receptor beta chains follows, all from one sample in a study of blood T cell repertoires in COVID-19. Profiling relied on immunoSEQ multiplex PCR, and the TCRdb table lists in-frame clones only, not all of them. In the table there are a few hundred thousand clones, approximately 86% of which are singletons. Sample: PBMCs or T cells enriched from blood (not recorded which). The source is an older woman who had recovered from COVID-19. Both conserved end residues are part of each CDR3. Each record gives: J gene, D gene, CDR3 length, clone size, V gene, CDR3 DNA, CDR3 protein. A D gene is named only where the DNA matches it firmly. Only part of the rows carry a size: once, few, many, or a class if the clone is expanded.

J: TRBJ2-2
D: .
length: 15
size: once
V: TRBV14
DNA: TGTGCCAGCAGCCAGTGGCAGGATCGCACCGGGGAGCTGTTTTTT
CDR3: CASSQWQDRTGELFF

J: TRBJ1-5
D: TRBD1
length: 16
size: .
V: TRBV19
DNA: TGTGCCAGTAGTGTACCGGGACAGGGGGACGGTCAGCCCCAGCATTTT
CDR3: CASSVPGQGDGQPQHF

J: TRBJ2-2
D: .
length: 16
size: .
V: TRBV7-9
DNA: TGTGCCAGCAGCACCTACAGGGAGATGAACACCGGGGAGCTGTTTTTT
CDR3: CASSTYREMNTGELFF

J: TRBJ2-1
D: .
length: 14
size: .
V: TRBV6-4
DNA: TGTGCCAGCAGTGTGGAGAGTCGGAACAATGAGCAGTTCTTC
CDR3: CASSVESRNNEQFF

J: TRBJ2-3
D: .
length: 16
size: .
V: TRBV29-1
DNA: TGCAGCGTTGAAGGCTTTGGGGGCTGGGGCACAGATACGCAGTATTTT
CDR3: CSVEGFGGWGTDTQYF

J: TRBJ2-1
D: TRBD2
length: 15
size: .
V: TRBV13
DNA: TGTGCCAGCAGCTTAGGGTCCCGGGGGGGCGATGAGCAGTTCTTC
CDR3: CASSLGSRGGDEQFF

J: TRBJ2-7
D: .
length: 16
size: .
V: TRBV21-1
DNA: TGTGCCCCCAACCCCCACAGGCCATCGTGGGGGGTGGAGCAGTACTTC
CDR3: CAPNPHRPSWGVEQYF

J: TRBJ2-2
D: TRBD1
length: 13
size: .
V: TRBV6-5
DNA: TGTGCCAGCAGGGACAGGGGAACCGGGGAGCTGTTTTTT
CDR3: CASRDRGTGELFF

J: TRBJ1-1
D: .
length: 15
size: .
V: TRBV24-1
DNA: TGTGCCACCAGTGATTCGGGTCTAGGGAGGACTGAAGCTTTCTTT
CDR3: CATSDSGLGRTEAFF

J: TRBJ1-2
D: TRBD1
length: 14
size: .
V: TRBV19
DNA: TGTGCCAGTAGTTTACCGGGACAGGGAATCGGCTACACCTTC
CDR3: CASSLPGQGIGYTF